This TCR beta chain comes out of a study of blood T cell repertoires in COVID-19. Looking at the study overall: Acute and convalescent COVID-19 specimens originated in the United States, Italy and Spain.

Produced via immunoSEQ multiplex PCR; TCRdb's table is partial and in-frame only. This sample has approximately 460,000 clones, with nearly 90% found just once. Looked up from germline, CDR1 is SGHAT and CDR2 is FQNNGV. V was pared by 5 bases and J by 4 bases, with 15 bases between. This CDR3 region has 14 residues. V and J are TRBV11-2 and TRBJ2-7; perhaps TRBD2 as D (6 bases). The sample was peripheral blood. This TCR was recovered from a man between 18 and 29 years old with COVID-19, enrolled during active disease. The CDR3 DNA reads as TGTGCCAGCAGCCGGCGGGGATCGGGGTACGAGCAGTACTTC. Translating it yields CASSRRGSGYEQYF.